The following is a TCR beta chain sequence with its context. This entry belongs to a study of blood T cell repertoires in COVID-19. Study at large: What the recovered Cohort 3 donors had was two negative PCRs, clearance, or symptom resolution. Material from acute and convalescent COVID-19 was sourced from the United States, Italy and Spain.

Authors' data handling: Reference gene primer amplification yielded estimated nucleated cell counts. TCRdb's table, derived via immunoSEQ multiplex PCR, lists solely in-frame clones and lacks some. V, J and clone size reflect that table, while D and trimming were determined from the DNA. Among some 330,000 clones listed, roughly 86% were seen once. The V end lost 5 bases, the J end lost 0 bases, and 13 bases lay between the germline ends. Germline V gives CDR1 MNHEY, CDR2 SMNVEV (reference sequence). CDR3 length equals 15 residues. Enrolled through a virtual design, the participants were between about 18 and 89 years of age and came from roughly 22 US areas.

The specimen sequenced was PBMCs or T cells enriched from blood (not recorded which). The J gene is TRBJ2-5, the V gene TRBV27; D is unresolved. The source of this sequence is a man aged 35 to 55 in a cohort exposed to, infected with or recovered from COVID-19 (not recorded which). For the CDR3, the DNA is TGTGCCAGCAGTCACCGACACTCGTACCAAGAGACCCAGTACTTC. Translation: CASSHRHSYQETQYF.